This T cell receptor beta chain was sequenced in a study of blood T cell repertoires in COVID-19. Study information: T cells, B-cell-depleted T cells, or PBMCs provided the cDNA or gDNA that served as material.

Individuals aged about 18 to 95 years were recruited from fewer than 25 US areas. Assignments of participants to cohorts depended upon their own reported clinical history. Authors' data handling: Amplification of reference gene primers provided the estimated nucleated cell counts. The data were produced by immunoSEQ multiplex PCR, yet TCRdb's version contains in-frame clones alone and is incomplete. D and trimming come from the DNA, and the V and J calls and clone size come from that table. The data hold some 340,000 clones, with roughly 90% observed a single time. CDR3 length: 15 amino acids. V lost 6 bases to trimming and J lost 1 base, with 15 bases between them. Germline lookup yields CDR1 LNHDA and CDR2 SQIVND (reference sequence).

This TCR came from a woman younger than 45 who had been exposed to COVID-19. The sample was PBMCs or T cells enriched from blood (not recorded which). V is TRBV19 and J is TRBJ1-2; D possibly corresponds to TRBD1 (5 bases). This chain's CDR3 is CASRLGQDYNYGYTF. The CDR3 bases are TGTGCCAGTAGACTGGGGCAGGATTATAACTATGGCTACACCTTC.